This is a list of T cell receptor beta chains from one sample in a study of blood T cell repertoires in COVID-19. Using immunoSEQ multiplex PCR, the repertoire was profiled, and TCRdb retains in-frame clones only, with some absent. The table includes over 150,000 clones, around 83% detected once. Material: peripheral blood. These receptors were obtained from an older woman with COVID-19, enrolled during active disease. Each CDR3 is given with its conserved first and last residue. Each record gives: D gene, J gene, clone size, V gene, CDR3 DNA, CDR3 protein. A D gene is named only where the DNA matches it firmly. Clone size is not always given. Where it is, it says once, few, many or a class for expanded clones.

NA | TRBJ1-5 | NA | TRBV7-8 | TGTGCCAGCAGCTTATCTAGCTGGGGCAATCAGCCCCAGCATTTT | CASSLSSWGNQPQHF
TRBD1 | TRBJ1-4 | few | TRBV6-5 | TGTGCCAGCAGGTGGACAGGGGATAATGAAAAACTGTTTTTT | CASRWTGDNEKLFF
TRBD1 | TRBJ2-3 | NA | TRBV24-1 | TGTGCCACCAGTGATTCAGCGAAGGGGGCCTGGACAGATACGCAGTATTTT | CATSDSAKGAWTDTQYF
TRBD1 | TRBJ1-6 | NA | TRBV9 | TGTGCCAGCAGCGCCACAGGGGTTAGTAATTCACCCCTCCACTTT | CASSATGVSNSPLHF
NA | TRBJ1-1 | NA | TRBV12-3/TRBV12-4 | TGTGCCAGCAGTCTACAGTCTGGTGCTGAAGCTTTCTTT | CASSLQSGAEAFF
TRBD1 | TRBJ2-2 | NA | TRBV29-1 | TGCAGCTTCCTGTCAAGCCAGGGGGCGCGAACCGGGGAGCTGTTTTTT | CSFLSSQGARTGELFF
NA | TRBJ1-3 | NA | TRBV19 | TGTGCCAGTAGTAGGTTGGGGCAGGGGCCTGGAAACACCATATATTTT | CASSRLGQGPGNTIYF
TRBD1 | TRBJ2-7 | NA | TRBV10-1 | TGCGCCAGCTCATGGGACAGATCCTACGAGCAGTACTTC | CASSWDRSYEQYF
TRBD2 | TRBJ2-1 | NA | TRBV5-5 | TGTGCCAGCAGCTTGCGGCTAGCGGGAGTTTCATACAATGAGCAGTTCTTC | CASSLRLAGVSYNEQFF
NA | TRBJ1-2 | NA | TRBV7-9 | TGTGCCAGCAGCTTAATCGGTGGCTACACCTTC | CASSLIGGYTF
TRBD1 | TRBJ1-5 | NA | TRBV7-2 | TGTGCCAGCAGCTCCCAGAGAGGGGGCTGGAGTCAGCCCCAGCATTTT | CASSSQRGGWSQPQHF
TRBD1 | TRBJ1-2 | NA | TRBV5-4 | TGTGCCAGCAGCCCAACAGGGGTTCGCTATGGCTACACCTTC | CASSPTGVRYGYTF
NA | TRBJ1-6 | once | TRBV7-8 | TGTGCCAGCAGCTCGAACGTAAACAGGGATTCACCCCTCCACTTT | CASSSNVNRDSPLHF
NA | TRBJ1-5 | few | TRBV24-1 | TGTGCCACCAGTAAGGGCGGAGGGGACAATCAGCCCCAGCATTTT | CATSKGGGDNQPQHF
TRBD2 | TRBJ2-3 | NA | TRBV19 | TGTGCCAGTAGTATCTCTAGCGGGGGGGCCTACGACACAGATACGCAGTATTTT | CASSISSGGAYDTDTQYF
NA | TRBJ2-2 | NA | TRBV7-8 | TGTGCCAGCAGCCAACTGAACACCGGGGAGCTGTTTTTT | CASSQLNTGELFF
NA | TRBJ1-1 | NA | TRBV5-5 | TGTGCCAGCAGCCAGGATTGGGCTGAAGCTTTCTTT | CASSQDWAEAFF
TRBD1 | TRBJ2-1 | NA | TRBV10-3 | TGTGCCATCAGTGAGTCGGGACAGGGGATTTACAATGAGCAGTTCTTC | CAISESGQGIYNEQFF
TRBD1 | TRBJ1-2 | NA | TRBV19 | TGTGCCAGTAGTATGAAGGGGGCCTATGGCTACACCTTC | CASSMKGAYGYTF
TRBD2 | TRBJ2-7 | NA | TRBV7-9 | TGTGCCAGCAGCTTAGTGCCGACTAGCGCTGACTACGAGCAGTACTTC | CASSLVPTSADYEQYF
TRBD1 | TRBJ1-1 | NA | TRBV9 | TGTGCCAGCAGCGTAGGGGACAGGGGGACTGAAGCTTTCTTT | CASSVGDRGTEAFF
TRBD1 | TRBJ1-5 | once | TRBV7-9 | TGTGCCAGCAGCTTAGGACAGGGGATGGCGGATCAGCCCCAGCATTTT | CASSLGQGMADQPQHF
NA | TRBJ1-3 | NA | TRBV5-1 | TGCGCCAGCAGCCCCCGGGGGGGGGCGACGAGCTCTGGAAACACCATATATTTT | CASSPRGGATSSGNTIYF
TRBD1 | TRBJ1-5 | NA | TRBV3-1/TRBV3-2 | TGTGCCAGCAGCCAAGGTTTCAGGGGGAATCAGCCCCAGCATTTT | CASSQGFRGNQPQHF
TRBD1 | TRBJ1-1 | NA | TRBV30 | TGTGCCCAAGTGGGGACAGTGAACACTGAAGCTTTCTTT | CAQVGTVNTEAFF
TRBD2 | TRBJ2-3 | NA | TRBV29-1 | TGCAGCGCAAAGAGCGGGGTAGATACGCAGTATTTT | CSAKSGVDTQYF
TRBD1 | TRBJ1-2 | NA | TRBV3-1/TRBV3-2 | TGTGCCAGCAGCAAAGGGACAGAAGTATATGGCTACACCTTC | CASSKGTEVYGYTF
NA | TRBJ1-5 | NA | TRBV3-1/TRBV3-2 | TGTGCCAGCAGCCAATTGGGCAGTAATCAGCCCCAGCATTTT | CASSQLGSNQPQHF
NA | TRBJ2-7 | NA | TRBV12-5 | TGTGCTAGTGGTCGCCAACAGGGAGGGAAGTTCTACGAGCAGTACTTC | CASGRQQGGKFYEQYF
TRBD1 | TRBJ1-2 | NA | TRBV14 | TGTGCCAGCAGCGAGGACAGGGGCTATGGCTACACCTTC | CASSEDRGYGYTF
NA | TRBJ2-5 | NA | TRBV7-7 | TGTGCTAGCAGCTTAGTTCGGGGGGCTGGGGAGACCCAGTACTTC | CASSLVRGAGETQYF
TRBD1 | TRBJ1-2 | few | TRBV6-4 | TGTGCCAGCAGTGCAACCCAGGGGGCAGGCGGCTACACCTTC | CASSATQGAGGYTF
NA | TRBJ1-5 | few | TRBV27 | TGTGCCAGCAGTTTATTACAGGGAAATCAGCCCCAGCATTTT | CASSLLQGNQPQHF
TRBD2 | TRBJ2-1 | NA | TRBV5-1 | TGCGCCAGCAGCTTGAGGCTAGCGGGGGGGCTGGTCCATGAGCAGTTCTTC | CASSLRLAGGLVHEQFF
TRBD1 | TRBJ2-2 | NA | TRBV7-9 | TGTGCCAGCAGCTCACAGGGGGCGCGAACCGGGGAGCTGTTTTTT | CASSSQGARTGELFF
TRBD1 | TRBJ1-3 | NA | TRBV14 | TGTGCCAGCAGCCGGGGACAGGGTAACTCTGGAAACACCATATATTTT | CASSRGQGNSGNTIYF
NA | TRBJ1-5 | NA | TRBV11-2 | TGTGCCAGCAGCCCTAGGACAGTAGGTCATCAGCCCCAGCATTTT | CASSPRTVGHQPQHF
TRBD1 | TRBJ2-1 | NA | TRBV5-1 | TGCGCCAGCAGCTCGGGACAGGGTGGTCATGAGCAGTTCTTC | CASSSGQGGHEQFF